The TCR beta chain described here comes from a study of cytotoxic CD8 clonotypes in ibrutinib-treated CLL. Study details: Included were some eleven relapsed/refractory and 15 treatment-naive patients, of whom around 17 were IGHV unmutated.

Measured with immunoSEQ multiplex PCR; TCRdb has only the in-frame clones, and not every one. The sample holds just over 65,000 clones, around 65% seen once. Turning to this clone: Antigen specificity is unknown.

Study-level points and caveats: Baseline clonality exceeded age-matched healthy donors and tracked circulating CD8+ T-cell counts. Sample timing was unmatched between remission and later-progressing patients; lymph nodes unstudied.

CDR1 and CDR2 from the germline V gene are KGHSH and LQKENI. The CDR3 runs 14 residues. The V gene lost 6 bases and the J gene lost 3 bases, with 11 bases spanning the gap. The rearrangement links TRBV18 to TRBJ2-2, with TRBD1 as a possible D gene (6 bases). The sequences come from PBMCs, collected after 12 months of ibrutinib treatment. The clonotype was recovered from a human donor with chronic lymphocytic leukemia. In DNA, the CDR3 is TGTGCCAGCTCTACACAGGGAGACACCGGGGAGCTGTTTTTT. Residues: CASSTQGDTGELFF. Full variable domain (rest looked up from reference TRBV18 and TRBJ2-2): NAGVMQNPRHLVRRRGQEARLRCSPMKGHSHVYWYRQLPEEGLKFMVYLQKENIIDESGMPKERFSAEFPKEGPSILRIQQVVRGDSAAYFCASSTQGDTGELFFGEGSRLTVL.